Here is one TCR beta chain with its context. Its antigen remains unknown. This sample is part of a study of T cell clonotyping in hematopoietic cell transplantation. The study's findings and limits: Few recipient clonotypes overlapped donors; over 95% were de novo at given depth. After transplant, recipient diversity fell while pathologically expanded clonotypes grew through day 180. No sorting was done, leaving CD4 and CD8 contributions mixed.

Between the trimmed V and J ends, which lost 5 bases and 4 bases, there was a span of 15 bases. Germline CDR1 reads SGHTA; CDR2 reads FQGNSA. The CDR3 totals 15 residues. Data came from immunoSEQ multiplex PCR; TCRdb stores just in-frame clones and leaves some out. The sample records about 13,000 clones, around nine tenths being singletons. This sample comprised PBMCs, obtained 100 days after allogeneic stem cell transplant. This chain joins TRBV7-2 and TRBJ1-5, with D perhaps matching TRBD1 (6 bases). The clonotype originates from a female patient aged 50-65 years who had an allogeneic stem cell transplant from an unrelated donor, so the T cells may come from the graft donor. Some clones in this sample may be carry-over from other donors' samples. CDR3 loop: CASSEQGSRNQPQHF. CDR3 sequence (DNA): TGTGCCAGCAGCGAACAGGGTAGTCGGAATCAGCCCCAGCATTTT.